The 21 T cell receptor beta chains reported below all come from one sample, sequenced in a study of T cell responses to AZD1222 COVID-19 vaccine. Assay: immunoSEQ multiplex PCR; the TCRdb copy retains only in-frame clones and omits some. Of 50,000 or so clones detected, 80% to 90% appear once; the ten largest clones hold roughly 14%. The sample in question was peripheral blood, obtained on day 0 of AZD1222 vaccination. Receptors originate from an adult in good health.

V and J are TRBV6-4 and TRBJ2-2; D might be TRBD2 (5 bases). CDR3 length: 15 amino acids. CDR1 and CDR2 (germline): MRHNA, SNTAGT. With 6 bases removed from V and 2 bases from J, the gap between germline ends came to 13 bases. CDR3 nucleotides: TGTGCCAGCAGCCTGGACTCGACCAACACCGGGGAGCTGTTTTTT. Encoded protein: CASSLDSTNTGELFF.

The CDR3: CSAHYNEQFF. The DNA of the CDR3 is TGCAGTGCTCACTACAATGAGCAGTTCTTC. The chain links TRBV20-1 to TRBJ2-1; D unresolved. The CDR3 is 10 residues long. CDR1 is DFQATT and CDR2 is SNEGSKA in the germline V gene (reference sequence). V lost 5 bases to trimming and J lost 3 bases, with 2 bases between them.

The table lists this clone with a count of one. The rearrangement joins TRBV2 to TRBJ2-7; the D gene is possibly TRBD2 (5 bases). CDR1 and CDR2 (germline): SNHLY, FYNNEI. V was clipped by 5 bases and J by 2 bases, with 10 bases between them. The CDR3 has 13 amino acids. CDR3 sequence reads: CASSLSGAYEQYF. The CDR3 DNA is TGTGCCAGCAGTCTTTCCGGGGCCTACGAGCAGTACTTC.

CDR3 amino acids: CASSTRRDGNYEQYF. DNA of the CDR3: TGTGCCAGTAGCACGCGCCGGGACGGAAACTACGAGCAGTACTTC. The V gene is TRBV19, the J gene TRBJ2-7, with D perhaps given as TRBD1 or TRBD2 (5 bases each). The CDR3 length is 15 residues. Trimming left V 6 bases short and J 3 bases short, with 18 bases between. Germline V gene data show CDR1 as LNHDA and CDR2 as SQIVND (reference sequence).

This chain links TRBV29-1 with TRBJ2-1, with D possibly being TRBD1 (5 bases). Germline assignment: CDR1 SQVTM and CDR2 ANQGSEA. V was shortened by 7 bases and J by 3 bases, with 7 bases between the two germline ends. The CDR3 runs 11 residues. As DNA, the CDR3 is TGCAGCGCGGACAACTACAATGAGCAGTTCTTC. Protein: CSADNYNEQFF.

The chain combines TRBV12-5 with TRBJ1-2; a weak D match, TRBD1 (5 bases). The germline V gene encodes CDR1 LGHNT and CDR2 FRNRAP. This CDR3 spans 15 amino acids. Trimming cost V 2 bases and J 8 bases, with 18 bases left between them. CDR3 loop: CASGLLGQDEKGYTF. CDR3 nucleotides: TGTGCTAGTGGTTTGTTGGGGCAGGACGAGAAAGGCTACACCTTC.

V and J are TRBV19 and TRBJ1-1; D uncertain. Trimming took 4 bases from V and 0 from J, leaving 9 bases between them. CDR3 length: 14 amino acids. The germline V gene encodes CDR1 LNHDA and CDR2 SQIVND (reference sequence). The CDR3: CASSNAVLNTEAFF. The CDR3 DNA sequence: TGTGCCAGTAGTAATGCAGTCTTGAACACTGAAGCTTTCTTT.

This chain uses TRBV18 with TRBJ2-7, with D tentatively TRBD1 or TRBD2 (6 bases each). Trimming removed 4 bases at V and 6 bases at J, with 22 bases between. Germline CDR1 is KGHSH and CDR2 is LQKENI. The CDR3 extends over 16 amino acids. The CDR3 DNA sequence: TGTGCCAGCTCACTGCAGTCGGGGGCGGTCGAGGTCGAGCAGTACTTC. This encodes CASSLQSGAVEVEQYF.

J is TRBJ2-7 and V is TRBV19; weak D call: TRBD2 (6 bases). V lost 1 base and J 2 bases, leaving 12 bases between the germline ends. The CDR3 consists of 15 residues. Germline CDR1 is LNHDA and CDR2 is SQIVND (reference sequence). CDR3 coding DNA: TGTGCCAGTAGTATAGTCGGCGGGGCTGCCTACGAGCAGTACTTC. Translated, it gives CASSIVGGAAYEQYF.

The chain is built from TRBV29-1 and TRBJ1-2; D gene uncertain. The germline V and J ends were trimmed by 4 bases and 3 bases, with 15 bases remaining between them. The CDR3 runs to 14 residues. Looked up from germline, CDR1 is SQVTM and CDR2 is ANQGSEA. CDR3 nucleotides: TGCAGCGTTGGAGGCCGAAGAAACGACTATGGCTACACCTTC. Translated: CSVGGRRNDYGYTF.

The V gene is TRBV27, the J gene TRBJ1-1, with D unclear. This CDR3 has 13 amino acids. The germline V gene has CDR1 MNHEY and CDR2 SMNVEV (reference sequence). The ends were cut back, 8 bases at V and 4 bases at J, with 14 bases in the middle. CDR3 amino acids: CASGRDAFTEAFF. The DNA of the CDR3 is TGTGCCAGCGGGCGAGATGCGTTCACTGAAGCTTTCTTT.

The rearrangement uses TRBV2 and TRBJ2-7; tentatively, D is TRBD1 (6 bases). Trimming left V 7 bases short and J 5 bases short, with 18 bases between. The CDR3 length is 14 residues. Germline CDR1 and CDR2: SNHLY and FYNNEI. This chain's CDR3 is CASKGVLSSHEQYF. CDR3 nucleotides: TGTGCCAGCAAGGGGGTCCTCTCCTCGCACGAGCAGTACTTC.

CDR3 region: CASTLGGYGYTF. CDR3 bases: TGTGCCAGCACCCTGGGGGGCTATGGCTACACCTTC. The chain joins TRBV28 to TRBJ1-2, with a possible D match to TRBD1 (5 bases). This CDR3 has 12 amino acids. CDR1 and CDR2 from the germline V gene are MDHEN and SYDVKM. Trimming cost V 7 bases and J 4 bases, with 10 bases left between them.

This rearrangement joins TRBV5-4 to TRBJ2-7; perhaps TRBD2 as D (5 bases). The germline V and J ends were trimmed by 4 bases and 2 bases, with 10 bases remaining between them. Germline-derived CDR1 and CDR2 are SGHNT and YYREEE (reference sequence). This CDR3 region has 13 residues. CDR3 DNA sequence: TGTGCCAGCAGCCCCGGACTCCCCTACGAGCAGTACTTC. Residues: CASSPGLPYEQYF.

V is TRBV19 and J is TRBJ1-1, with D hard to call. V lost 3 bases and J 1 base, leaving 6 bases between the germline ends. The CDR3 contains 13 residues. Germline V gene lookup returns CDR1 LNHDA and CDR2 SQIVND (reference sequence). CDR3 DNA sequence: TGTGCCAGTAGTATCGTCAAGAACACTGAAGCTTTCTTT. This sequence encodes CASSIVKNTEAFF.

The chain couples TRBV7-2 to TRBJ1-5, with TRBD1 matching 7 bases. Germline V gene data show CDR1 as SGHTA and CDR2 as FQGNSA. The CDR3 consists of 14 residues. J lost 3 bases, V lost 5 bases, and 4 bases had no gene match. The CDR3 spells CASSPTGNNQPQHF. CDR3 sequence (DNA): TGTGCCAGCAGCCCGACAGGGAACAATCAGCCCCAGCATTTT.

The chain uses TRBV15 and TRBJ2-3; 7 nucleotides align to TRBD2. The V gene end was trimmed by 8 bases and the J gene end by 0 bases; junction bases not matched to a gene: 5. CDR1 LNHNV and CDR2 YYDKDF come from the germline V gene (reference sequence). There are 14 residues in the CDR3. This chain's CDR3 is CATSRSGSTDTQYF. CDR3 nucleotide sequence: TGTGCCACCTCGCGTAGCGGGAGCACAGATACGCAGTATTTT.

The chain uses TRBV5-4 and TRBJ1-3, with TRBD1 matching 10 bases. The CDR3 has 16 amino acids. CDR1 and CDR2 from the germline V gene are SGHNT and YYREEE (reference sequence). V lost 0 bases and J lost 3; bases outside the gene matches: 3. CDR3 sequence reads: CASSLARDRGGNTIYF. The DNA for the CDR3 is TGTGCCAGCAGCTTGGCCCGGGACAGGGGTGGAAACACCATATATTTT.

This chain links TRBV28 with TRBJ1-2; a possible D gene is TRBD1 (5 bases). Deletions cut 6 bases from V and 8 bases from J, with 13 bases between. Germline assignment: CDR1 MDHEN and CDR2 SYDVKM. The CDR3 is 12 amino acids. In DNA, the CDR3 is TGTGCCAGCAGCCCCAGGGTGTGGGGCTACACCTTC. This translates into CASSPRVWGYTF.

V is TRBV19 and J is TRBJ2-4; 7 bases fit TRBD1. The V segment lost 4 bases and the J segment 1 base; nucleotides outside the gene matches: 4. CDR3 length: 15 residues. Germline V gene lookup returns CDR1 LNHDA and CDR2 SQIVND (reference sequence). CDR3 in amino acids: CASSTLTGAKNIQYF. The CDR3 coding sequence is TGTGCCAGTAGTACCCTGACAGGGGCCAAAAACATTCAGTACTTC.

Written as DNA, the CDR3 is TGCGCCAGCAGCTTCGGGACCCCCAATGAGCAGTTCTTC. This codes for CASSFGTPNEQFF. The rearrangement uses TRBV5-1 and TRBJ2-1; D is tentatively TRBD1 or TRBD2 (5 bases each). The CDR3 contains 13 residues. Trimming left V 2 bases short and J 6 bases short, with 9 bases between. Germline values: CDR1 SGHRS, CDR2 YFSETQ.